This entry describes one T cell receptor (beta chain). V was clipped by 1 base and J by 7 bases; unmatched bases: 7. This CDR3 contains 17 residues. CDR1 and CDR2 (germline): LGHNA, YNFKEQ. The data are from a study of cytomegalovirus exposure and HLA in healthy donors. Method: immunoSEQ multiplex PCR; TCRdb's copy keeps in-frame clones and lacks some. The data show 100,000 to 150,000 clones, with about 96% seen just once and approximately 1.5% held by the top ten. This TCR derives from a young man in good health and CMV-seronegative. The V gene is TRBV4-2, the J gene TRBJ2-2; TRBD2 matches 12 bases. Sequencing input: PBMCs. The CDR3 DNA reads TGTGCCAGCAGCCAAGCAGGACTAGCGGGACCGGGCGGGGAGCTGTTTTTT. Encoded protein: CASSQAGLAGPGGELFF.